The present T cell receptor (beta chain) was sequenced within a study of a mutant IDH1 vaccine in newly diagnosed glioma. The CDR3 spans 15 residues. Germline V gives CDR1 MDHEN, CDR2 SYDVKM. V lost 7 bases and J 3 bases, leaving 13 bases between the germline ends. Turning to this clone: The antigen is undetermined.

The time point was: week 11, during vaccination. A 20-mer mutant IDH1 peptide at 300 ug was injected subcutaneously with topical imiquimod. Measured with immunoSEQ multiplex PCR; TCRdb has only the in-frame clones, and not every one. The data contain about 40,000 clones, roughly 84% of them singletons. The material sequenced was PBMCs, taken from a glioma patient whose treatment included an IDH1 peptide vaccine. The sequence was collected from a man between 35 and 55 years old with glioma. The chain uses TRBV28 and TRBJ1-6; D remains ambiguous. CDR3 loop: CASTRGRFYNSPLHF. DNA of the CDR3: TGTGCCAGCACTCGTGGACGGTTCTATAATTCACCCCTCCACTTT.